The rows below give T cell receptor beta chains drawn from one sample of a study of shared clonotypes between healthy human individuals. TCRdb's copy holds only in-frame clones and misses some; the assay was immunoSEQ multiplex PCR. The sample carries about 450,000 clones, roughly 77% recorded once. The sequencing input was PBMCs. The receptor set was obtained from a woman aged 40 to 55 in good health. Some clones in this sample may be carry-over from other donors' samples. Each CDR3 is given with its conserved first and last residue. The order of the fields is V gene, D gene, J gene, CDR3 protein. The D gene is left open where the match is weak.

v_gene: TRBV5-1; d_gene: .; j_gene: TRBJ1-4; CDR3aa: CASSGEKLFF
v_gene: TRBV25-1; d_gene: .; j_gene: TRBJ2-1; CDR3aa: CASTAGGDNEQFF
v_gene: TRBV28; d_gene: TRBD2; j_gene: TRBJ2-1; CDR3aa: CASSSGLVDQNEQFF
v_gene: TRBV7-9; d_gene: .; j_gene: TRBJ1-3; CDR3aa: CASSSRGSQGNTIYF
v_gene: TRBV5-1; d_gene: TRBD2; j_gene: TRBJ2-7; CDR3aa: CASSFSTSWEYVYEQYF
v_gene: TRBV5-4; d_gene: .; j_gene: TRBJ2-5; CDR3aa: CASSSGQNQETQYF
v_gene: TRBV30; d_gene: TRBD1; j_gene: TRBJ1-1; CDR3aa: CAWSVTGVRDTEAFF
v_gene: TRBV2; d_gene: TRBD1; j_gene: TRBJ1-1; CDR3aa: CASSRTGGMNTEAFF
v_gene: TRBV6-6; d_gene: .; j_gene: TRBJ2-2; CDR3aa: CASRGGRGTGELFF
v_gene: TRBV25-1; d_gene: TRBD1; j_gene: TRBJ1-2; CDR3aa: CASSAPRTGGYGYTF
v_gene: TRBV5-1; d_gene: .; j_gene: TRBJ2-1; CDR3aa: CASSLAEPDDGQFF
v_gene: TRBV27; d_gene: .; j_gene: TRBJ2-1; CDR3aa: CASSYLISNEQFF
v_gene: TRBV28; d_gene: TRBD2; j_gene: TRBJ2-3; CDR3aa: CASSSGLAGSTDTQYF
v_gene: TRBV29-1; d_gene: TRBD1; j_gene: TRBJ1-2; CDR3aa: CSVRLWTGLDYGYTF
v_gene: TRBV2; d_gene: .; j_gene: TRBJ2-3; CDR3aa: CASKPGGATDTQYF
v_gene: TRBV6-5; d_gene: .; j_gene: TRBJ2-1; CDR3aa: CASSPGGYNEQFF
v_gene: TRBV10-2; d_gene: TRBD2; j_gene: TRBJ2-1; CDR3aa: CASRPGLAGVDEQFF
v_gene: TRBV19; d_gene: .; j_gene: TRBJ2-1; CDR3aa: CASSLLGGRGYNEQFF
v_gene: TRBV18; d_gene: TRBD1; j_gene: TRBJ2-7; CDR3aa: CASSLGTGLREQYF
v_gene: TRBV18; d_gene: .; j_gene: TRBJ1-2; CDR3aa: CASARSDSYGYTF
v_gene: TRBV6-1; d_gene: TRBD1; j_gene: TRBJ2-7; CDR3aa: CASSGRDRDGAYEQYF
v_gene: TRBV7-3; d_gene: .; j_gene: TRBJ2-2; CDR3aa: CASSRYSSVDGELFF
v_gene: TRBV11-2; d_gene: .; j_gene: TRBJ2-7; CDR3aa: CASSQSHSYEQYF
v_gene: TRBV4-2; d_gene: TRBD2; j_gene: TRBJ2-5; CDR3aa: CASSRDYQQETQYF
v_gene: TRBV5-1; d_gene: TRBD1; j_gene: TRBJ2-7; CDR3aa: CASSSTGTGGDEQYF
v_gene: TRBV16; d_gene: .; j_gene: TRBJ1-1; CDR3aa: CASSQSSMNTEAFF
v_gene: TRBV5-4; d_gene: TRBD1; j_gene: TRBJ2-1; CDR3aa: CASSPEGQGALSSYNEQFF
v_gene: TRBV7-9; d_gene: .; j_gene: TRBJ2-3; CDR3aa: CASSREVDTQYF
v_gene: TRBV10-2; d_gene: .; j_gene: TRBJ2-1; CDR3aa: CASSDLLLVTEQFF
v_gene: TRBV18; d_gene: .; j_gene: TRBJ1-1; CDR3aa: CASSPAGEHTEAFF
v_gene: TRBV28; d_gene: TRBD1; j_gene: TRBJ1-1; CDR3aa: CASSLTGDYVNTEAFF
v_gene: TRBV11-2; d_gene: .; j_gene: TRBJ2-1; CDR3aa: CASSLEDYSYNEQFF
v_gene: TRBV6-6; d_gene: TRBD2; j_gene: TRBJ2-7; CDR3aa: CASSPSREVREQYF
v_gene: TRBV14; d_gene: TRBD2; j_gene: TRBJ2-3; CDR3aa: CASSLTSGRLIDTQYF
v_gene: TRBV19; d_gene: .; j_gene: TRBJ2-6; CDR3aa: CASSNGVGANVLTF
v_gene: TRBV6-1; d_gene: .; j_gene: TRBJ2-1; CDR3aa: CASTPYLYSYNEQFF
v_gene: TRBV18; d_gene: TRBD2; j_gene: TRBJ2-3; CDR3aa: CASSPTSGPFTDTQYF
v_gene: TRBV28; d_gene: TRBD1; j_gene: TRBJ1-3; CDR3aa: CASSFDRVRNTIYF
v_gene: TRBV27; d_gene: .; j_gene: TRBJ2-5; CDR3aa: CASIGGTQYF
v_gene: TRBV19; d_gene: TRBD2; j_gene: TRBJ2-1; CDR3aa: CASSGGTSGSGYNEQFF
v_gene: TRBV11-2; d_gene: TRBD1; j_gene: TRBJ1-4; CDR3aa: CASSSGQGYEKLFF
v_gene: TRBV6-5; d_gene: .; j_gene: TRBJ2-1; CDR3aa: CASSSYGTTGEQFF
v_gene: TRBV4-3; d_gene: .; j_gene: TRBJ2-7; CDR3aa: CASSLTLDRDDEQYF